The clone carrying this T cell receptor beta chain has ten or more counts. Its antigen is as yet unknown. The sample comes from a study of CD8+CD57+ T cells in acquired aplastic anemia. Study-level findings and limits: Patients showed no significant difference from controls in CD8+ Simpson's diversity.

TCR beta VDJ and CDR3 profiling used genomic DNA as template. TCRdb recomputed calls from the reads with MiXCR, one row per CDR3 protein. The repertoire consists of about 98,000 distinct CDR3 sequences, with less than 75% occurring once and the leading ten covering roughly 60%. Sequenced patients had shown CD8+CD57+ cell expansion by flow cytometry. Germline V gives CDR1 SGHRS, CDR2 YFSETQ. V was shortened by 2 bases and J by 3 bases, with 10 bases between the two germline ends. The CDR3 has 14 residues. The sample consisted of sorted CD4+, CD8+, or CD8+CD57+ T cells (not recorded which) from PBMCs. The chain combines TRBV5-1 with TRBJ2-3, with a possible D match to TRBD1 (6 bases). The sequence derives from a human donor with aplastic anemia. For the CDR3, the DNA is TGCGCCAGCAGCTTACGGCAGGGGACAGATACGCAGTATTTT. Translating gives CASSLRQGTDTQYF.